The text below deals with one T cell receptor (beta chain). The CDR3 sequence is 13 residues long. The ends were cut back, 4 bases at V and 4 bases at J, with 10 bases in the middle. CDR1 LNHDA and CDR2 SQIVND come from the germline V gene (reference sequence). TCRdb analysed the RT-PCR reads with MiXCR anew, one entry per CDR3 protein. This table has about 200,000 distinct CDR3 sequences, roughly two fifths appearing once. The data derive from a study of patients and donors after allogeneic stem cell transplantation. Sample: blood, either unsorted or a sorted T cell fraction (not recorded which). This rearrangement joins TRBV19 to TRBJ1-2, with a tentative D call TRBD1 (5 bases). This TCR was recovered from a human donor who was either an allogeneic HSCT recipient or a stem cell or donor lymphocyte infusion donor (not recorded which). It is not recorded whose cells these are; they may come from a transplant donor. Here the CDR3 reads CASSKDRTYGYTF. In DNA form, the CDR3 reads TGTGCCAGTAGTAAAGACAGAACCTATGGCTACACCTTC.